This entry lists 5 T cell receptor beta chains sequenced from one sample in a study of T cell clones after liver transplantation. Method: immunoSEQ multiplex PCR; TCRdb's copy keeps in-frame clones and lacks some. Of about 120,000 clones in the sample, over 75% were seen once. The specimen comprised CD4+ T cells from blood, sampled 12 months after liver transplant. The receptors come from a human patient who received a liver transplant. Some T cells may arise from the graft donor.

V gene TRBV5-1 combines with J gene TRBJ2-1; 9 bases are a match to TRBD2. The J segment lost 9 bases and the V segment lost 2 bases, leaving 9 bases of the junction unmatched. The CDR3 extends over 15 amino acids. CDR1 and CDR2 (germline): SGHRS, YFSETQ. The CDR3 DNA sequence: TGCGCCAGCAGCTTTCCGCGGGAGGGCCTTAGTGAGCAGTTCTTC. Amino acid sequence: CASSFPREGLSEQFF.

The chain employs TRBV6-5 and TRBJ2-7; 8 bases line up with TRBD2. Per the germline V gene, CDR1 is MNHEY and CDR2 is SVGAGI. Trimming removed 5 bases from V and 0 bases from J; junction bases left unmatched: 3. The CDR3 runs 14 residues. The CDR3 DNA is TGTGCCAGCAGTCGGGGGGGGCCCTCCTACGAGCAGTACTTC. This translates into CASSRGGPSYEQYF.

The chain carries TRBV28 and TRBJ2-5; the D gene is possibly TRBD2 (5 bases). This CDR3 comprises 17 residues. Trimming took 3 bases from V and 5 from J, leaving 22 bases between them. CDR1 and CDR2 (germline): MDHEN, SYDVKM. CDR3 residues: CASSLRVGVFEVETQYF. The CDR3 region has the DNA TGTGCCAGCAGTTTGAGGGTGGGTGTTTTCGAGGTGGAGACCCAGTACTTC.

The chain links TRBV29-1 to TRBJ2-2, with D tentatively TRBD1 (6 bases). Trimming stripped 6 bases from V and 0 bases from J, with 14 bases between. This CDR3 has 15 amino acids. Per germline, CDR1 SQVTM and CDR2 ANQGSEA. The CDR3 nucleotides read TGCAGCGTCTCCACAGGGCTATCGAACACCGGGGAGCTGTTTTTT. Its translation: CSVSTGLSNTGELFF.

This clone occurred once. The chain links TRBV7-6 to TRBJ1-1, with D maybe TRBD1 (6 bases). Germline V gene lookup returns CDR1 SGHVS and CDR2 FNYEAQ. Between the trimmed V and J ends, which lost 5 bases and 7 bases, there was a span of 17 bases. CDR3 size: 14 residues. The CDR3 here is CASSTGKERLEAFF. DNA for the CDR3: TGTGCCAGCAGCACAGGGAAGGAACGGCTTGAAGCTTTCTTT.